Detailed here is one T cell receptor (beta chain). Its specificity is unknown. These data are taken from a study of T cells after yellow fever vaccination. In the study overall: Preparation of the low-cell-number fractions used SMART-Seq v4 Ultra Low Input.

Whole-study findings and limits: In FACS-sorted repertoires, abundant clonotypes from the bulk population could appear as contaminants.

The 5'RACE template-switching step produced TCR cDNA and added a universal primer site and UMIs. TCRdb redid the calling of the 5' RACE reads with MiXCR, one entry per CDR3 protein. The data hold some 600,000 distinct CDR3 sequences, with less than 20% observed a single time. The CDR3 extends over 14 amino acids. With 5 bases clipped from V and 4 bases from J, the junction kept 7 bases outside the gene matches. Germline assignment: CDR1 SGHTA and CDR2 FQGNSA. This chain links TRBV7-2 with TRBJ2-7, with 8 bases that match TRBD2. The TCR originated in a man aged 18 to 30 who received the YFV17D yellow fever vaccine. The source material was PBMCs, sampled around 5 days after the first yellow fever vaccination. CDR3 in DNA: TGTGCCAGCAGCCGGATCGGGGGGGCATACGAGCAGTACTTC. Its translation: CASSRIGGAYEQYF. The full variable domain, completed using reference TRBV7-2 and TRBJ2-7, is GAGVSQSPSNKVTEKGKDVELRCDPISGHTALYWYRQSLGQGLEFLIYFQGNSAPDKSGLPSDRFSAERTGGSVSTLTIQRTQQEDSAVYLCASSRIGGAYEQYFGPGTRLTVT.